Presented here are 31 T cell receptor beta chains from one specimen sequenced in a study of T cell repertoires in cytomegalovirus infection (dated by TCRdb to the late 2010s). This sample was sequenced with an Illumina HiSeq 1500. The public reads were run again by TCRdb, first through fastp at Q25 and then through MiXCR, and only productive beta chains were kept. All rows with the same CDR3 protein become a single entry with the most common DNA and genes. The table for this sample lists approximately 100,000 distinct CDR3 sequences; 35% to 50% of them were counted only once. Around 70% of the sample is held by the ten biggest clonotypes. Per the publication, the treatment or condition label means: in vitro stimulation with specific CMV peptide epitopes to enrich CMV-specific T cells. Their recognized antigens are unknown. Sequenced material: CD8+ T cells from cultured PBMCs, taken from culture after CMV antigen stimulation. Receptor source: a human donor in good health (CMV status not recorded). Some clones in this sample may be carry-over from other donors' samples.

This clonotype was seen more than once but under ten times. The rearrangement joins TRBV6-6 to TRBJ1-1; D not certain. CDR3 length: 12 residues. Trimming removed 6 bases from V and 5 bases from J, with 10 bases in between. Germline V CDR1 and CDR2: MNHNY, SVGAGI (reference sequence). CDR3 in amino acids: CASSTGGTEAFF. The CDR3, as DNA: TGTGCCAGCAGCACCGGCGGGACTGAAGCTTTCTTT.

The DNA of the CDR3 is TGTGCCAGCAGCCCAACGAAGGACTCGGTAGATCCAGAGACCCAGTACTTC. This encodes CASSPTKDSVDPETQYF. J is TRBJ2-5 and V is TRBV11-1, with D tentatively TRBD2 (5 bases). Germline-derived CDR1 and CDR2 are SGHAT and FQDESV (reference sequence). The CDR3 has 17 amino acids. Trimming removed 5 bases from V and 4 bases from J, with 23 bases in between. Based on the CDR3 plus reference TRBV11-1 and TRBJ2-5, the full variable domain is EAEVAQSPRYKITEKSQAVAFWCDPISGHATLYWYRQILGQGPELLVQFQDESVVDDSQLPKDRFSAERLKGVDSTLKIQPAELGDSAMYLCASSPTKDSVDPETQYFGPGTRLLVL.

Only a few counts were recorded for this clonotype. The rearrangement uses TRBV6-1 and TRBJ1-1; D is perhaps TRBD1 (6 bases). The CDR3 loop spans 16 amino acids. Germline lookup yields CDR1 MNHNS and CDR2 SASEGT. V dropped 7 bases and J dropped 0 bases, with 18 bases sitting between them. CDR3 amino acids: CASTPGGGSMNTEAFF. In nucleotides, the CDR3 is TGTGCCAGCACCCCCGGGGGGGGCAGTATGAACACTGAAGCTTTCTTT.

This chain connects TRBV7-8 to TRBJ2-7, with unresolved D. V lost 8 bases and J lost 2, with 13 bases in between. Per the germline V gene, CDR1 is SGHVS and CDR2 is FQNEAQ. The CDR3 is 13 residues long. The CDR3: CASGVGRTYEQYF. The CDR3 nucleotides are TGTGCCAGCGGGGTAGGCAGGACCTACGAGCAGTACTTC.

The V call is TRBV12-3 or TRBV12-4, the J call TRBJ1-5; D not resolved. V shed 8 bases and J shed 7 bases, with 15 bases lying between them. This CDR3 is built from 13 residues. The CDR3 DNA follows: TGTGCCAGCTCCAAATCGGGAGGGCAGCCCCAGCATTTT. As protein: CASSKSGGQPQHF.

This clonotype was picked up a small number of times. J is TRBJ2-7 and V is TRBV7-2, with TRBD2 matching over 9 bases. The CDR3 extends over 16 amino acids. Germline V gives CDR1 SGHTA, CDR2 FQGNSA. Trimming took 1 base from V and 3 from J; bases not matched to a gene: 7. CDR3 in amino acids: CASSLEIVAGDYEQYF. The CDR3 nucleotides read TGTGCCAGCAGCTTAGAAATTGTAGCGGGGGACTACGAGCAGTACTTC.

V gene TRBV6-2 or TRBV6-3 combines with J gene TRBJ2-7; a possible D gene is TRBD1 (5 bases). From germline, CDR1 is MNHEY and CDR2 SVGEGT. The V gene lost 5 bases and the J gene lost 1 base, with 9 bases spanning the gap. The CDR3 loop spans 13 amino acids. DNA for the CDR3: TGTGCCAGCAGTCATGGACAATCCTACGAGCAGTACTTC. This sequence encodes CASSHGQSYEQYF.

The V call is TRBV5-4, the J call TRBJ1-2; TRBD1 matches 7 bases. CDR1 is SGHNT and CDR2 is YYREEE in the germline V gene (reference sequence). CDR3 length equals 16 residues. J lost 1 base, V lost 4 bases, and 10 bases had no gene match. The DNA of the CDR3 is TGTGCCAGCAGCCCCGGGACAGCCGACCTTAACTATGGCTACACCTTC. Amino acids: CASSPGTADLNYGYTF.

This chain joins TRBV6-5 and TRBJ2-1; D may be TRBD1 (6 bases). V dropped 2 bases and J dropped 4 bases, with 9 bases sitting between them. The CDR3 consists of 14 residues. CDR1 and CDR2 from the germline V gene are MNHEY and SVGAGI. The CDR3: CASSYRDTYNEQFF. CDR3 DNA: TGTGCCAGCAGTTACCGGGACACTTACAATGAGCAGTTCTTC.

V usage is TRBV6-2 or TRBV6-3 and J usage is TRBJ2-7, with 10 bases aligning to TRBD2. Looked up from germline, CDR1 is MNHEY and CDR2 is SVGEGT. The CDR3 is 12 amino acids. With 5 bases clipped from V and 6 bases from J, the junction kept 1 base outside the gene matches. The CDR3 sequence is CASSIAGGEQYF. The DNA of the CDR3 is TGTGCCAGCAGTATAGCGGGGGGCGAGCAGTACTTC.

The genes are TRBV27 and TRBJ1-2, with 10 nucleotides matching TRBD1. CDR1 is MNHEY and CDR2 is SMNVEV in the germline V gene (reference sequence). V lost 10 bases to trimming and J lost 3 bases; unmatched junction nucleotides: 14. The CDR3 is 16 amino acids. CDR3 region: CATISWDRGNDYGYTF. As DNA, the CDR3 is TGTGCCACCATAAGTTGGGACAGGGGAAATGACTATGGCTACACCTTC.

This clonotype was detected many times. CDR3 in DNA: TGTGCCAGCAGCTTGGGACAGGAGAGCTCTGGAAACACCATATATTTT. This sequence encodes CASSLGQESSGNTIYF. The rearrangement joins TRBV7-2 to TRBJ1-3, with TRBD1 matching 8 bases. Germline loops: CDR1 SGHTA, CDR2 FQGNSA. The CDR3 runs to 16 residues. J gave up 0 bases and V 3 bases, and 4 bases lay outside the gene matches.

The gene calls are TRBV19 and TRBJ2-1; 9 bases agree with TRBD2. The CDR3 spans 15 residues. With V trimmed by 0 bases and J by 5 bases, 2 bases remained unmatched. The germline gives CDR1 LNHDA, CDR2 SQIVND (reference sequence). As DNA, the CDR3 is TGTGCCAGTAGTATAGAACTAGCGGGCCACAATGAGCAGTTCTTC. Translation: CASSIELAGHNEQFF.

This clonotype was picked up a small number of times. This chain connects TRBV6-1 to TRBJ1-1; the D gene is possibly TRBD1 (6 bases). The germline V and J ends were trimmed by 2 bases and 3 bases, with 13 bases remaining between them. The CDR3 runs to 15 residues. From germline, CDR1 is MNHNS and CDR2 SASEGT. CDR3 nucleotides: TGTGCCAGCAGTGAACATTGGAGGGGGGACACTGAAGCTTTCTTT. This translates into CASSEHWRGDTEAFF.

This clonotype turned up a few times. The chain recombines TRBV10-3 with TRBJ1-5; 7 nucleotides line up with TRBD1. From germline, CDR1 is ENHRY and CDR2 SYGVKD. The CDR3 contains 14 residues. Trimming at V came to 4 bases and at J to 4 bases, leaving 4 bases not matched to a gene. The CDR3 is CAISGDSDNQPQHF. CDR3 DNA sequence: TGTGCCATCAGTGGGGACAGCGATAATCAGCCCCAGCATTTT.

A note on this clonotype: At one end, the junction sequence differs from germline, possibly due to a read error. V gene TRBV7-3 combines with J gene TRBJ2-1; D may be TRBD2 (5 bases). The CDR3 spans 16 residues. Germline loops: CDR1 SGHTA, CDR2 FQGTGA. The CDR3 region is CASSSAVAGSNNEQFF. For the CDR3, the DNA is TGTGCCAGCAGCTCCGCCGTTGCGGGCTCCAACAATGAGCAGTTCTTC.

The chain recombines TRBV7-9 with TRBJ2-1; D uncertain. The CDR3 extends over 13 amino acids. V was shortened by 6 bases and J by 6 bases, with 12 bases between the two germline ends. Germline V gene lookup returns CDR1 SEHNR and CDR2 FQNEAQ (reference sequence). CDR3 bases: TGTGCCAGCAGGCTAGGTAGCCTCAATGAGCAGTTCTTC. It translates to CASRLGSLNEQFF.

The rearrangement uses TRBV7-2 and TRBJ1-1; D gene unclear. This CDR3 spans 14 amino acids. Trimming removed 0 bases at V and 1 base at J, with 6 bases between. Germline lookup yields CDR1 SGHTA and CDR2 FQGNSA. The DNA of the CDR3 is TGTGCCAGCAGCTTAGCGGAAAGGAACACTGAAGCTTTCTTT. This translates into CASSLAERNTEAFF.

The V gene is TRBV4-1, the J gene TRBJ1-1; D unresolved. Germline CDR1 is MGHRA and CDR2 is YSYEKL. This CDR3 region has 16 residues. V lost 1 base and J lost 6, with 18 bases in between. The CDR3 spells CASSQVLTLSRSEAFF. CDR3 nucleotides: TGCGCCAGCAGCCAAGTATTGACGTTGAGCCGCTCTGAAGCTTTCTTT.

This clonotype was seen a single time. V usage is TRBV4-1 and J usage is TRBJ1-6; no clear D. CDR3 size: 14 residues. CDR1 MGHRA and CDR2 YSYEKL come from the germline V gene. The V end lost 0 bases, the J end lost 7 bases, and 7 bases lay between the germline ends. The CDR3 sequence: CASSQEVGNSPLHF. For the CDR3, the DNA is TGCGCCAGCAGCCAAGAAGTGGGGAATTCACCCCTCCACTTT.

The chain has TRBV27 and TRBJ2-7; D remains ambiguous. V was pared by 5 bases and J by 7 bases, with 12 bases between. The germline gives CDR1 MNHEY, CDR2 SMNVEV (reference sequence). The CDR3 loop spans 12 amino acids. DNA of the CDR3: TGTGCCAGCAGTCTAACTGGGCTGGAGCAGTACTTC. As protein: CASSLTGLEQYF.

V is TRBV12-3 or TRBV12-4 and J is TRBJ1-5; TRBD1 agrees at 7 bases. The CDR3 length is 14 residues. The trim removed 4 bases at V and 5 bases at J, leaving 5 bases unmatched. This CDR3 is CASSSTGVYQPQHF. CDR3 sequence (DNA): TGTGCCAGCAGTTCCACAGGGGTCTATCAGCCCCAGCATTTT.

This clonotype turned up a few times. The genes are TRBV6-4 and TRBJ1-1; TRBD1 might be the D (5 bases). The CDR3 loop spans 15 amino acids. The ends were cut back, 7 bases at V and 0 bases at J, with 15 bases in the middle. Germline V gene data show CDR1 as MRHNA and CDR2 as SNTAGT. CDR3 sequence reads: CASKVDNFMNTEAFF. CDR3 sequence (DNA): TGTGCCAGCAAGGTGGACAACTTCATGAACACTGAAGCTTTCTTT.

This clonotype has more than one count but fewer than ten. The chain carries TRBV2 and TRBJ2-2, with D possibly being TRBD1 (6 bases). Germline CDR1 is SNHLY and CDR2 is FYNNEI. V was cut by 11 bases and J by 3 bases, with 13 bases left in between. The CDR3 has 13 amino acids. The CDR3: CASTAGDTGELFF. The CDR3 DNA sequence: TGTGCCTCCACGGCAGGGGACACCGGGGAGCTGTTTTTT.

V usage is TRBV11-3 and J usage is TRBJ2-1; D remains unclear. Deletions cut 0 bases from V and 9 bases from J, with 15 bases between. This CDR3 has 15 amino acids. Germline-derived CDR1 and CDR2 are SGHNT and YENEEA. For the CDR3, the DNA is TGTGCCAGCAGCTTAGATTACGGAAGGTTGACTGAGCAGTTCTTC. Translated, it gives CASSLDYGRLTEQFF.

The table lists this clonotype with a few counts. Written as DNA, the CDR3 is TGCGCCATCTTAGTCCTCGAAGGGGCTCGAGGCTACACCTTC. Amino acids: CAILVLEGARGYTF. The chain employs TRBV5-1 and TRBJ1-2; a weak D match, TRBD1 (5 bases). CDR3 length: 14 amino acids. Germline V CDR1 and CDR2: SGHRS, YFSETQ. The V and J ends lost 9 bases and 8 bases respectively, with 23 bases between them.

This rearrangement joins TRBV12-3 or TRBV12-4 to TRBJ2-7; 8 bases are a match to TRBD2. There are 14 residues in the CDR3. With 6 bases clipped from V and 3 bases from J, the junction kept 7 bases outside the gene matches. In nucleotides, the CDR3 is TGTGCCAGCAGCGGGACTAGGCAAAGCTACGAGCAGTACTTC. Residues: CASSGTRQSYEQYF.

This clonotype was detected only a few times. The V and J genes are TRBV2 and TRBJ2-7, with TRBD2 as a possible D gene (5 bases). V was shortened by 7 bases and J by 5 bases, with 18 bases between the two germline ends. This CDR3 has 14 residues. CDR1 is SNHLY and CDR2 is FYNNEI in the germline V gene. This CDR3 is CASTTSRGRDEQYF. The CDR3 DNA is TGTGCCAGCACCACCAGTCGGGGTCGGGACGAGCAGTACTTC. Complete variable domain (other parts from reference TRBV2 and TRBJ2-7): EPEVTQTPSHQVTQMGQEVILRCVPISNHLYFYWYRQILGQKVEFLVSFYNNEISEKSEIFDDQFSVERPDGSNFTLKIRSTKLEDSAMYFCASTTSRGRDEQYFGPGTRLTVT.

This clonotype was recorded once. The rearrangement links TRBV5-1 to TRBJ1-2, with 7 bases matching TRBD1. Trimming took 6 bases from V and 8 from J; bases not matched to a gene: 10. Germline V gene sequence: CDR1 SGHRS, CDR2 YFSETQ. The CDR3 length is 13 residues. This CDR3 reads CASTTSTGSGYTF. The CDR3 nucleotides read TGCGCCAGCACGACTTCGACAGGGTCCGGCTACACCTTC.

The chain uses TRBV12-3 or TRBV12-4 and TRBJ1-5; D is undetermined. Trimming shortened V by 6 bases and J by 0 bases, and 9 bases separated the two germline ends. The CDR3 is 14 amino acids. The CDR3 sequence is CASSHSNSNQPQHF. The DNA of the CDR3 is TGTGCCAGCAGCCATAGTAATAGCAATCAGCCCCAGCATTTT.

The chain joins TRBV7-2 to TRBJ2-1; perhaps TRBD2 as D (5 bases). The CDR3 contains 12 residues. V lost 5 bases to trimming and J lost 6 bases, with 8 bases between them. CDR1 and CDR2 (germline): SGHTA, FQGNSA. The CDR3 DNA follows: TGTGCCAGCAGCCACCGGGGCAATGAGCAGTTCTTC. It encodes CASSHRGNEQFF. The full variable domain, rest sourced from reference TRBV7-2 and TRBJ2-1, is GAGVSQSPSNKVTEKGKDVELRCDPISGHTALYWYRQSLGQGLEFLIYFQGNSAPDKSGLPSDRFSAERTGGSVSTLTIQRTQQEDSAVYLCASSHRGNEQFFGPGTRLTVL.